This TCR beta chain came from a study of shared clonotypes between healthy human individuals. Turning to the study itself: The people who gave samples were two women and a few men aged 18 to 49.

Worth noting for this clone: As yet, its antigen is unknown.

Genomic DNA per cell subset filled all wells of several immunoSEQ plates. Produced via immunoSEQ multiplex PCR; TCRdb's table is partial and in-frame only. The sample consists of approximately 530,000 clones, 95% to 96% of them appearing once. Study-level results: Relative to memory subsets, naive subsets generally showed larger estimated richness. Rarefaction showed sorted-subset sequencing was incomplete despite large depth.

This CDR3 is 16 amino acids long. V was trimmed by 3 bases and J by 2 bases, leaving 14 bases between them. Germline V CDR1 and CDR2: MGHDK, SYGVNS. The origin of this receptor is a woman in her 30s in good health. The chain joins TRBV25-1 to TRBJ1-5, with D tentatively TRBD1 (5 bases). The sample consisted of naive CD4+ T cells sorted from blood. Subset denoted: CD45RA+ positively selected. The CDR3 reads CASSDDWGDGNQPQHF. Written as DNA, the CDR3 is TGTGCCAGCAGTGACGACTGGGGGGATGGCAATCAGCCCCAGCATTTT. Full variable domain (remainder filled in from reference TRBV25-1 and TRBJ1-5): EADIYQTPRYLVIGTGKKITLECSQTMGHDKMYWYQQDPGMELHLIHYSYGVNSTEKGDLSSESTVSRIRTEHFPLTLESARPSHTSQYLCASSDDWGDGNQPQHFGDGTRLSIL.